These 7 T cell receptor beta chains came from one sample sequenced in a study of cytomegalovirus exposure and HLA in healthy donors. The PCR employed 60 Vbeta primers together with 13 Jbeta primers. Here immunoSEQ multiplex PCR was the method, and the copy in TCRdb shows in-frame clones only, minus some. The table records under 200,000 clones, roughly 82% of them present only once. Material: PBMCs. These receptors were collected from a girl between 10 and 17 years old in good health and CMV-seropositive.

The chain employs TRBV5-1 and TRBJ2-1; 10 bases match TRBD2. The CDR3 contains 15 residues. Germline V gene data show CDR1 as SGHRS and CDR2 as YFSETQ. Unmatched junction bases numbered 3, after V lost 2 bases and J lost 4 bases. This CDR3 reads CASSLTSGVYNEQFF. In nucleotides, the CDR3 is TGCGCCAGCAGCTTAACTAGCGGGGTTTACAATGAGCAGTTCTTC. The full variable domain, rest sourced from reference TRBV5-1 and TRBJ2-1, is KAGVTQTPRYLIKTRGQQVTLSCSPISGHRSVSWYQQTPGQGLQFLFEYFSETQRNKGNFPGRFSGRQFSNSRSEMNVSTLELGDSALYLCASSLTSGVYNEQFFGPGTRLTVL.

The chain is built from TRBV28 and TRBJ2-3; 7 bases align to TRBD2. The V gene's germline CDR1 is MDHEN and CDR2 SYDVKM. The CDR3 sequence is 15 residues long. With 10 bases clipped from V and 1 base from J, the junction kept 11 bases outside the gene matches. CDR3 protein: CATRLAGEGTDTQYF. In DNA form, the CDR3 reads TGTGCCACACGCCTGGCGGGGGAGGGCACAGATACGCAGTATTTT. The full variable domain, completed using reference TRBV28 and TRBJ2-3, is DVKVTQSSRYLVKRTGEKVFLECVQDMDHENMFWYRQDPGLGLRLIYFSYDVKMKEKGDIPEGYSVSREKKERFSLILESASTNQTSMYLCATRLAGEGTDTQYFGPGTRLTVL.

The chain couples TRBV28 to TRBJ2-7; the match to TRBD2 covers 9 bases. The CDR3 runs 15 residues. Unmatched junction bases numbered 7, after V lost 7 bases and J lost 0 bases. Germline CDR1 is MDHEN and CDR2 is SYDVKM. CDR3 nucleotide sequence: TGTGCCAGCAACAGCGGGGGGACCAACTCCTACGAGCAGTACTTC. It is translated as CASNSGGTNSYEQYF.

This clone occurred once. This chain uses TRBV6-6 with TRBJ1-1; 7 bases match TRBD1. Per germline, CDR1 MNHNY and CDR2 SVGAGI (reference sequence). The CDR3 spans 15 residues. After removal of 4 bases from V and 5 bases from J, the junction contained 10 bases not matched to a gene. In nucleotides, the CDR3 is TGTGCCAGCAGTTGGGACAGCCCAACGAGGACTGAAGCTTTCTTT. It encodes CASSWDSPTRTEAFF.

This sequence joins TRBV7-3 and TRBJ1-1; 7 bases are a match to TRBD1. Germline trimming cut 4 bases from V and 4 bases from J; bases unmatched to any gene: 6. Germline V gives CDR1 SGHTA, CDR2 FQGTGA. This CDR3 spans 14 amino acids. CDR3 bases: TGTGCCAGCAGCTCACAGGGGCGGGGCACTGAAGCTTTCTTT. Protein sequence: CASSSQGRGTEAFF.

The chain uses TRBV28 and TRBJ2-7, with D perhaps TRBD1 (5 bases). Between the trimmed V and J ends, which lost 6 bases and 2 bases, there was a span of 17 bases. Germline values: CDR1 MDHEN, CDR2 SYDVKM. The CDR3 is 15 residues long. The chain's CDR3 is CASRQDRKGTYEQYF. The CDR3 DNA sequence: TGTGCCAGCAGACAGGACCGTAAGGGCACCTACGAGCAGTACTTC.

V gene TRBV14 combines with J gene TRBJ1-1; tentative D call: TRBD1 (6 bases). Trimming left V 8 bases short and J 4 bases short, with 8 bases between. Looked up from germline, CDR1 is SGHDN and CDR2 is FVKESK. This CDR3 has 11 residues. The CDR3 nucleotides read TGTGCCAGCGTCAGGGGCACTGAAGCTTTCTTT. Its translation is CASVRGTEAFF.